Sequencing of this T cell receptor beta chain was carried out in a study of blood T cells in healthy people across ages (dated by TCRdb to about 2015). About the study as a whole: In model experiments, template switching captured about one uniquely barcoded TCR beta cDNA molecule for every two T cells. Using deep sequencing normalized with unique cDNA molecular identifiers, the study measured how TCR beta repertoire diversity changes with age. Four age groups were formed from the donors: young (average about 17 years), middle-aged (around 40), aged (roughly 58) and long-lived (about 80). Donors of different ages were randomly distributed across sequencing lanes to avoid experimental bias. The study analyzed two additional independent replicas of 1 million unique cDNA reads from the same blood draw for two donors, one aged 18 to 30 and one aged 80 or older. Broad study findings and their caveats: Observed TCR beta diversity correlated strongly with the percentage of naive T cells measured by flow cytometry. Observed TCR beta diversity per million T cells fell roughly linearly with age, and a significant reduction was already apparent by age around 40. Total diversity estimates from one million sequenced T cells were considered lower bounds and underestimates. Since profiling was done on bulk unsorted PBMCs, naive and antigen-experienced compartments could not be conclusively compared. Compared with the aged group, more naive CD4+ T cells, fewer expanded clones and increased TCR diversity were shown by the long-lived group, suggesting age selection. Because the CMV infection status of the donors was unknown, age-related changes in expanded clonotypes may potentially have been confounded.

This clonotype was recorded a few times. Its antigen specificity is not known. Base quality data are lacking; no much larger clone is found one base away. The roughly 39 donors, aged roughly 6 to 90 years, were systemically healthy Caucasian individuals from Russia. Approximately 9.3 milliliters of peripheral blood were collected from each donor into EDTA-treated Vacutainer tubes. Ficoll-Paque density-gradient centrifugation was used to isolate PBMCs, with at least 7 million obtained per sample. Total RNA was extracted from PBMCs with Trizol reagent, with at least 6 micrograms obtained per sample. For every donor, flow cytometry on a PBMC aliquot measured the percentage of naive CD45RAhigh/CD27high T cells. V loses 8 bases, J loses 3 bases, and the germline ends lie 13 bases apart. The CDR3 starts with the cysteine, ends with the phenylalanine, and has 12 residues. The CDR3 DNA has 36 bases and is translated from base 1. Taken from the germline V gene, the CDR1 and CDR2 loops are SQVTM and ANQGSEA.

Library prep was done by 5' RACE. Reads for this sample came from an Illumina HiSeq 2500. A second PCR of 7 to 11 cycles was performed with a sample-barcoded 5' primer and a J-beta primer mix. Each TCR beta cDNA molecule received a unique molecular identifier from a template-switch 5' adaptor carrying 12 random nucleotides. Each sample yielded at least 2.5 million CDR3-containing paired-end reads. All of the RNA was converted into first-strand cDNA using the Mint cDNA synthesis kit, with a TRBC-specific oligonucleotide serving as the primer. Following uracil-DNA glycosylase treatment, all cDNA underwent a first 18-cycle PCR with the universal primers M1SS and BC2_uni_R. On the authors' methods: For normalization, 1 million high-quality reads, each with a distinct molecular identifier, were randomly selected from each sample. Instead of being binned into consensus sequences, reads with shared molecular identifiers were discarded. CDR3 identification, clonotype clustering and error correction used MiTCR with a Q25 quality threshold and the strictest error-elimination algorithm. A nonparametric unseen species model with Euler transformation was used to estimate a lower bound on total TCR beta diversity. In TCRdb, the public reads were trimmed at Q25 with fastp and aligned with MiXCR, with productive beta chains retained. Rows are combined by CDR3 protein, so each entry shows the most common genes and DNA. None of the V and J calls come from the authors' own analysis; TCRdb made them. The sample contains under 2,000,000 distinct CDR3 sequences, around 50% of them found a single time. The leading ten clones occupy less than 2.5% of the sample.

The chain joins TRBV29-1 to TRBJ1-2; the D gene is perhaps TRBD1, from 6 matching bases. This TCR was recovered from a woman aged 40 to 55 in good health. Sequenced material: blood. The CDR3 amino acid sequence is: CSSYRDYYGYTF. The DNA reads as follows: TGCAGCTCTTACAGGGATTACTATGGCTACACCTTC.